The source of this TCR beta chain is a study of CD8+CD57+ T cells in acquired aplastic anemia. Turning to the study itself: Healthy donors yielded about 10.8 million CD4+ cell reads on average.

The template used for profiling TCR beta VDJ and CDR3 was genomic DNA. TCRdb re-analysed the reads in MiXCR, keeping a single row per CDR3 protein. The sample records roughly 160,000 distinct CDR3 sequences, around 60% being singletons. Study conclusions and caveats: A significant difference in CD8+ Simpson's diversity between patients and controls was not found. Shared by patients and controls, around 27 CD8+ CDR3s were abundant in patients.

This clonotype came up many times. As yet, its antigen is unknown. Deletions cut 7 bases from V and 6 bases from J, with 12 bases between. There are 12 residues in the CDR3. The germline gives CDR1 SQVTM, CDR2 ANQGSEA. The V and J genes are TRBV29-1 and TRBJ2-2; maybe TRBD2 (5 bases). The receptor was isolated from a human donor in good health. Sequenced material: sorted CD4+, CD8+, or CD8+CD57+ T cells (not recorded which) from PBMCs. The CDR3 sequence: CSAWGDSGELFF. The CDR3 DNA follows: TGCAGCGCTTGGGGAGACTCCGGGGAGCTGTTTTTT.